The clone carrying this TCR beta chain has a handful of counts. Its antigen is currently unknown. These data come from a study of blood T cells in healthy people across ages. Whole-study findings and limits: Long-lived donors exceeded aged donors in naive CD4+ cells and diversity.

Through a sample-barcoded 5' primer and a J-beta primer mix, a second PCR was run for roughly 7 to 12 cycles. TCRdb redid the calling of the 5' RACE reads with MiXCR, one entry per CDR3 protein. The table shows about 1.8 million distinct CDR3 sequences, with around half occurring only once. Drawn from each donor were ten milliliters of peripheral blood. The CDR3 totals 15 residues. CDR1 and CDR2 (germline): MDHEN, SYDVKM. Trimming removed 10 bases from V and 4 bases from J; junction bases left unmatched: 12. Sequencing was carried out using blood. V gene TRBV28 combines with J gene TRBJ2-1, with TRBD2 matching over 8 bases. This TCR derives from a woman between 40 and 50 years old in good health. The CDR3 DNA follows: TGTGCCACCCGCCCGGGGGGGGCCCAATACAATGAGCAGTTCTTC. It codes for CATRPGGAQYNEQFF.